The source of this T cell receptor (beta chain) is a study of blood T cells in healthy people across ages. Study results and caveats: Greater diversity and more naive CD4+ cells were seen in long-lived donors than in aged donors.

As for this clonotype: Its antigen is as yet unknown.

Total RNA extracted from each sample amounted to at least 5 micrograms. The second PCR ran roughly 6 to 12 cycles with a sample-barcoded 5' primer and J-beta primers. TCRdb re-analysed the 5' RACE reads in MiXCR, keeping a single row per CDR3 protein. This table has around 1,900,000 distinct CDR3 sequences, approximately 39% appearing once. CDR3 length: 15 amino acids. V lost 8 bases to trimming and J lost 11 bases; unmatched junction nucleotides: 12. The J gene is TRBJ2-5, the V gene TRBV12-3 or TRBV12-4; 15 bases are a match to TRBD2. This sequence originates from a human donor in good health. The sequenced sample consisted of blood. The chain's CDR3 is CASGSGTSGGWEQYF. The CDR3 DNA reads as TGTGCCAGCGGCTCCGGGACTAGCGGGGGGTGGGAGCAGTACTTC.